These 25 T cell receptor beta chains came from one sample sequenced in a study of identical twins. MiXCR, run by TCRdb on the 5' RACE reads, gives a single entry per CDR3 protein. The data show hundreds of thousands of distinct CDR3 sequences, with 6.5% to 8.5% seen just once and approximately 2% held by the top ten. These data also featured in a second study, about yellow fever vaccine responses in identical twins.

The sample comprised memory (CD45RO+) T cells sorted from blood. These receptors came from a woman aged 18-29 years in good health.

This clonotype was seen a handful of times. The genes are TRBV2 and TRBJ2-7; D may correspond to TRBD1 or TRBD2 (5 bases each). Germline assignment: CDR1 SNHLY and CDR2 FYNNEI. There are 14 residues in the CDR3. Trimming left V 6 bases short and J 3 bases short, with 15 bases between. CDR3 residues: CASRRSGLLYEQYF. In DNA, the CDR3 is TGTGCCAGCAGACGGTCGGGGCTCCTCTACGAGCAGTACTTC.

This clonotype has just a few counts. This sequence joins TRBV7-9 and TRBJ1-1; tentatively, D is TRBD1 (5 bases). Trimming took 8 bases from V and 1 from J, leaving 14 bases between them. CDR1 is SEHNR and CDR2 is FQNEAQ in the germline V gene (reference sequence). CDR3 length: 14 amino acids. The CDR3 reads CASSQSGQNTEAFF. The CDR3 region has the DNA TGTGCCAGCTCCCAAAGCGGACAGAACACTGAAGCTTTCTTT.

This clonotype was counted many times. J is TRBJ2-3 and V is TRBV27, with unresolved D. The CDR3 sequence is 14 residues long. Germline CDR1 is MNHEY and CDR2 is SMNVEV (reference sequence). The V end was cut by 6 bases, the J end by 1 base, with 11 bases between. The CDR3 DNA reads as TGTGCCAGCAGACGTACCCAACGCACAGATACGCAGTATTTT. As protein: CASRRTQRTDTQYF.

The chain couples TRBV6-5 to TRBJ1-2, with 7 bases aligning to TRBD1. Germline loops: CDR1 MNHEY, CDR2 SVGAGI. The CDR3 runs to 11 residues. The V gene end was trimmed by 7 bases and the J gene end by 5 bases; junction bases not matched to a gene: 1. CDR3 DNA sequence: TGTGCCAGCAAACAGGGGTATGGCTACACCTTC. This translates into CASKQGYGYTF.

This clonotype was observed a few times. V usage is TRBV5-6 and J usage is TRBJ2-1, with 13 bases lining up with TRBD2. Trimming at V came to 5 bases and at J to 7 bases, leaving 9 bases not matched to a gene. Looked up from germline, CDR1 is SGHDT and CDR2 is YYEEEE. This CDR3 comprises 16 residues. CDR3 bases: TGTGCCAGCAGTTACGTCACTAGCGGGGGGGAGAATGAGCAGTTCTTC. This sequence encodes CASSYVTSGGENEQFF.

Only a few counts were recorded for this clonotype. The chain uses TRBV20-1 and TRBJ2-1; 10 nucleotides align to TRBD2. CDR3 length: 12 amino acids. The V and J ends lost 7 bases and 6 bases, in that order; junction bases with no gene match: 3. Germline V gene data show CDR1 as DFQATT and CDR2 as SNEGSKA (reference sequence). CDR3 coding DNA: TGCAGTGTGAGCGGGGGGGCCAATGAGCAGTTCTTC. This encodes CSVSGGANEQFF.

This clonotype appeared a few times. The chain's CDR3 is CASSSYSGLRGREGNQPQHF. CDR3 nucleotides: TGTGCCAGCAGTTCCTACTCGGGCCTCAGGGGCCGTGAGGGCAATCAGCCCCAGCATTTT. The rearrangement links TRBV6-2 or TRBV6-3 to TRBJ1-5, with D maybe TRBD1 (6 bases). V was shortened by 4 bases and J by 2 bases, with 27 bases between the two germline ends. Germline lookup yields CDR1 MNHEY and CDR2 SVGEGT. This CDR3 contains 20 residues.

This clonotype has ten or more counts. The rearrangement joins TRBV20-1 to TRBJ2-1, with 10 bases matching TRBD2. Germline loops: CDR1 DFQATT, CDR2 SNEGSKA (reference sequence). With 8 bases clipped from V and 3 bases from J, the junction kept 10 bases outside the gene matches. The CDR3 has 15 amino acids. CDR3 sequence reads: CSPTAGTSVYNEQFF. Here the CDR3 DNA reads TGCAGTCCAACTGCGGGGACTAGCGTCTACAATGAGCAGTTCTTC.

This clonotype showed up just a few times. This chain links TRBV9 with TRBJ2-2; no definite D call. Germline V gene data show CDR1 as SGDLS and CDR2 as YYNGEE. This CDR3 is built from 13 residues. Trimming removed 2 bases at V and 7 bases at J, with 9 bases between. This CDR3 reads CASSVVLGGELFF. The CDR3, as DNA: TGTGCCAGCAGCGTCGTCTTGGGCGGGGAGCTGTTTTTT.

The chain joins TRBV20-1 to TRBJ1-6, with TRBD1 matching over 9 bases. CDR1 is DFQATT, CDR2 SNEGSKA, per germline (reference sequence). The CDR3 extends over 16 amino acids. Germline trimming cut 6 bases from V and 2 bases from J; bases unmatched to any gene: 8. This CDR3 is CSADGGQGPYNSPLHF. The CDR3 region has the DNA TGCAGTGCCGACGGGGGACAGGGCCCCTATAATTCACCCCTCCACTTT.

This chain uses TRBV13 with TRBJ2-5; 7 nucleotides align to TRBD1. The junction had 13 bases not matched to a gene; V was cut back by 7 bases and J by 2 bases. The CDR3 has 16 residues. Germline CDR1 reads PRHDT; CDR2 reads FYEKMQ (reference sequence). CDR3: CASTNRGAGTQETQYF. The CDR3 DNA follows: TGTGCCAGCACCAACAGGGGCGCAGGTACTCAAGAGACCCAGTACTTC.

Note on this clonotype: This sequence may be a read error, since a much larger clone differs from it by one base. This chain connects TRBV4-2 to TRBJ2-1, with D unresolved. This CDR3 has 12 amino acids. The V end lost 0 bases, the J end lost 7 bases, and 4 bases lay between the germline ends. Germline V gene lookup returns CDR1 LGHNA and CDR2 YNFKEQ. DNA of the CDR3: TGTGCCAGCAGCCAAGAAACTAATGAGCAGTTCTTC. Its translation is CASSQETNEQFF.

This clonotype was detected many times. This chain's CDR3 is CASSLLGALGGYTF. CDR3 in DNA: TGTGCCAGCAGTTTATTGGGGGCGCTGGGTGGCTACACCTTC. V is TRBV12-3 or TRBV12-4 and J is TRBJ1-2, with a possible D match to TRBD1 (6 bases). The V end lost 2 bases, the J end lost 7 bases, and 14 bases lay between the germline ends. The CDR3 is made up of 14 amino acids.

The CDR3 is CASSCRQRLAKNIQYF. The CDR3 region has the DNA TGTGCCAGCAGTTGCCGACAGAGGCTAGCCAAAAACATTCAGTACTTC. The chain couples TRBV25-1 to TRBJ2-4; D may be TRBD1 (5 bases). CDR1 and CDR2 (germline): MGHDK, SYGVNS. The V end lost 5 bases, the J end lost 0 bases, and 14 bases lay between the germline ends. CDR3 length: 16 amino acids.

In DNA form, the CDR3 reads TGTGCCAGCAGTGCGCCTCGAGTGAACACTGAAGCTTTCTTT. Amino acids: CASSAPRVNTEAFF. The gene calls are TRBV6-1 and TRBJ1-1, with D unresolved. The germline V and J ends were trimmed by 4 bases and 0 bases, with 9 bases remaining between them. CDR1 MNHNS and CDR2 SASEGT come from the germline V gene. CDR3 size: 14 residues.

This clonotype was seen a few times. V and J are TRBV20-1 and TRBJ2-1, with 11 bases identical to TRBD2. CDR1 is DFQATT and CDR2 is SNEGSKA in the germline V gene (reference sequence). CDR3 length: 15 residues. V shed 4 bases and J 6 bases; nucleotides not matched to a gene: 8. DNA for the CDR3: TGCAGTGCTAACCTACTAGCGGGAGCTCGCAATGAGCAGTTCTTC. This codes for CSANLLAGARNEQFF.

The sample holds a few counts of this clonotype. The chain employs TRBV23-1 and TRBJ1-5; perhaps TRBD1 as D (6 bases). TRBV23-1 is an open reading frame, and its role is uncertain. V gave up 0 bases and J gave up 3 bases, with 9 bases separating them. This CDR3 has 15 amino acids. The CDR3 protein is CASSQSRDNNQPQHF. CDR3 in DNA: TGCGCCAGCAGTCAATCGAGGGACAACAATCAGCCCCAGCATTTT.

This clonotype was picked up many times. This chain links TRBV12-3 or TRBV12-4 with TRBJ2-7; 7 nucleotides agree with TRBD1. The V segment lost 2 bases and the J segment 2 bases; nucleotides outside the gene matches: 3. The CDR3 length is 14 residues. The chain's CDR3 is CASSLSQGAYEQYF. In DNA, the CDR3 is TGTGCCAGCAGTTTATCGCAGGGGGCCTACGAGCAGTACTTC.

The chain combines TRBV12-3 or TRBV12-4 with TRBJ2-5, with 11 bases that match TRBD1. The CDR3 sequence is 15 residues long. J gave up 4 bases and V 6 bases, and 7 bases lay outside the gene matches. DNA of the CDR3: TGTGCCAGCAGCGTCGGACAGGGGGCGCGAGAGACCCAGTACTTC. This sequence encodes CASSVGQGARETQYF.

The CDR3: CASSSTGASFSGANVLTF. The CDR3 region has the DNA TGTGCCAGCTCATCGACAGGGGCCTCCTTCTCTGGGGCCAACGTCCTGACTTTC. The chain uses TRBV18 and TRBJ2-6; TRBD1 matches at 8 bases. The CDR3 covers 18 residues. V was clipped by 5 bases and J by 0 bases; unmatched bases: 9. CDR1 and CDR2 (germline): KGHSH, LQKENI.

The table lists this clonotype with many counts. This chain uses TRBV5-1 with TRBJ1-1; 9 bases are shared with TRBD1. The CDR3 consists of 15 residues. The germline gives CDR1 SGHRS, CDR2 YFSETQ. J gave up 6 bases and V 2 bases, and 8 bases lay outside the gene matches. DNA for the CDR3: TGCGCCAGCAGCTTCGGAGGGACAGGGCTCCCTGAAGCTTTCTTT. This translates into CASSFGGTGLPEAFF.

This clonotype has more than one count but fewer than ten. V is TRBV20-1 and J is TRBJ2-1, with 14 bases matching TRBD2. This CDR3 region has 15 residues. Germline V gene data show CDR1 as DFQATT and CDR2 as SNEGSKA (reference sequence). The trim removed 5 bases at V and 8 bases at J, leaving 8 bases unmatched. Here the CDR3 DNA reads TGCAGTGCTGGGACTAGCGGGAGACTCGAGGATGAGCAGTTCTTC. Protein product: CSAGTSGRLEDEQFF.

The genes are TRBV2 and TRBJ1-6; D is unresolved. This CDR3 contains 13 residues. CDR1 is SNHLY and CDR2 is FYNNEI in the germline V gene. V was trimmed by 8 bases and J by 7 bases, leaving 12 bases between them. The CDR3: CASVLSPNSPLHF. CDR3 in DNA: TGTGCCAGCGTTCTCAGTCCGAATTCACCCCTCCACTTT.

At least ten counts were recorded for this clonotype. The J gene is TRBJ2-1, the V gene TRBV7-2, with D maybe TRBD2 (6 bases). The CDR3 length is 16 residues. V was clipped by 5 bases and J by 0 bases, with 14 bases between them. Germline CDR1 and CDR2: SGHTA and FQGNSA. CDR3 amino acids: CASSLQSGHSYNEQFF. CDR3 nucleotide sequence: TGTGCCAGCAGCCTACAAAGCGGGCACTCCTACAATGAGCAGTTCTTC.

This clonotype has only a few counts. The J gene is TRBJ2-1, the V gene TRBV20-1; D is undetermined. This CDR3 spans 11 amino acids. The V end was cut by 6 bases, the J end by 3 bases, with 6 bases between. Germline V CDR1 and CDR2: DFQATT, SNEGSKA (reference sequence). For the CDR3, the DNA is TGCAGTGCAGGGATCTACAATGAGCAGTTCTTC. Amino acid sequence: CSAGIYNEQFF.